One sample yielded the 12 T cell receptor beta chains listed below, sequenced in a study of graft-versus-host responses after intestinal transplantation. Produced via immunoSEQ multiplex PCR; TCRdb's table is partial and in-frame only. The sample gives roughly 50,000 clones, about 90% of which show up once; approximately 5.5% is in the top ten. The sample here was PBMCs, taken roughly 680 days after intestinal transplant. Receptor source: a human patient who received an intestinal transplant, so some T cells may come from the graft donor.

The genes are TRBV27 and TRBJ1-1, with TRBD1 matching 7 bases. The CDR3 is 14 residues long. The ends lost 4 bases at V and 1 base at J; junction bases unmatched: 3. Germline V gene sequence: CDR1 MNHEY, CDR2 SMNVEV (reference sequence). As DNA, the CDR3 is TGTGCCAGCAGTTCCGGGGACAGGAACACTGAAGCTTTCTTT. Amino acid sequence: CASSSGDRNTEAFF.

CDR3 in amino acids: CASSTRRDIYGYTF. CDR3 DNA sequence: TGTGCCAGCAGCACCCGACGGGATATCTATGGCTACACCTTC. The rearrangement joins TRBV28 to TRBJ1-2; D ambiguous. The CDR3 has 14 amino acids. V was clipped by 6 bases and J by 4 bases, with 15 bases between them. Germline CDR1 is MDHEN and CDR2 is SYDVKM.

This clone was detected once. The rearrangement joins TRBV5-1 to TRBJ1-2; no firm D call. This CDR3 contains 14 residues. Trimming pared 4 bases from V and 0 bases from J, leaving 10 bases between. The V gene's germline CDR1 is SGHRS and CDR2 YFSETQ. CDR3 loop: CASSDDTPNYGYTF. The CDR3 nucleotides are TGCGCCAGCAGCGACGATACCCCTAACTATGGCTACACCTTC. Looking up the rest from reference TRBV5-1 and TRBJ1-2 gives the full variable domain: KAGVTQTPRYLIKTRGQQVTLSCSPISGHRSVSWYQQTPGQGLQFLFEYFSETQRNKGNFPGRFSGRQFSNSRSEMNVSTLELGDSALYLCASSDDTPNYGYTFGSGTRLTVV.

V and J are TRBV5-1 and TRBJ2-3; unclear D gene. This CDR3 is built from 15 residues. Germline CDR1 SGHRS, CDR2 YFSETQ. Trimming took 0 bases from V and 0 from J, leaving 8 bases between them. CDR3 amino acids: CASSLDPASTDTQYF. As DNA, the CDR3 is TGCGCCAGCAGCTTGGACCCAGCTAGCACAGATACGCAGTATTTT.

The chain is built from TRBV6-1 and TRBJ2-5; TRBD2 is a possible D gene (5 bases). The V end lost 8 bases, the J end lost 5 bases, and 12 bases lay between the germline ends. The CDR3 spans 12 residues. CDR1 is MNHNS, CDR2 SASEGT, per germline. The CDR3 DNA reads TGTGCCAGCGGCAGCCAGCGGGAGACCCAGTACTTC. Residues: CASGSQRETQYF.

As concerns this clone: Compared with germline, one end of the junction differs, possibly owing to a read error. CDR3 loop: CASSIGQLNEKLLF. CDR3 bases: TGTGCCAGTAGTATCGGGCAGTTGAATGAAAAACTGCTTTTT. The chain employs TRBV19 and TRBJ1-4; D is unresolved. The germline V gene encodes CDR1 LNHDA and CDR2 SQIVND (reference sequence). The CDR3 runs 14 residues.

This clone was picked up one time. This chain uses TRBV7-2 with TRBJ2-1; no clear D gene. The CDR3 has 14 amino acids. Per germline, CDR1 SGHTA and CDR2 FQGNSA. The V gene lost 1 base and the J gene lost 2 bases, with 6 bases spanning the gap. The CDR3 nucleotides are TGTGCCAGCAGCTTAGAGCCGGCCTACAATGAGCAGTTCTTC. Amino acid sequence: CASSLEPAYNEQFF.

The V and J genes are TRBV5-1 and TRBJ2-3; 11 bases are shared with TRBD2. Germline V gene lookup returns CDR1 SGHRS and CDR2 YFSETQ. The trim removed 0 bases at V and 5 bases at J, leaving 2 bases unmatched. The CDR3 is 15 amino acids. The CDR3 is CASSLGLAGIDTQYF. The CDR3 DNA reads as TGCGCCAGCAGCTTGGGACTAGCGGGAATAGATACGCAGTATTTT. Variable domain in full (rest from reference TRBV5-1 and TRBJ2-3): KAGVTQTPRYLIKTRGQQVTLSCSPISGHRSVSWYQQTPGQGLQFLFEYFSETQRNKGNFPGRFSGRQFSNSRSEMNVSTLELGDSALYLCASSLGLAGIDTQYFGPGTRLTVL.

The chain combines TRBV9 with TRBJ1-2; 7 nucleotides agree with TRBD1. This CDR3 spans 14 amino acids. The V and J ends lost 4 bases and 4 bases, in that order; junction bases with no gene match: 7. From germline, CDR1 is SGDLS and CDR2 YYNGEE. This CDR3 reads CASSPHRGIYGYTF. DNA of the CDR3: TGTGCCAGCAGCCCTCACAGGGGTATCTATGGCTACACCTTC.

The rearrangement joins TRBV10-3 to TRBJ2-5, with 7 positions matching TRBD1. V gave up 6 bases and J gave up 2 bases; unmatched junction bases: 3. This CDR3 region has 13 residues. Germline V lookup: CDR1 ENHRY, CDR2 SYGVKD. The CDR3 DNA sequence: TGTGCCATCAGGGCACAGGGGCAAGAGACCCAGTACTTC. The encoded protein is CAIRAQGQETQYF.

V gene TRBV9 combines with J gene TRBJ2-3; 7 nucleotides match TRBD1. This CDR3 spans 15 amino acids. The germline V gene encodes CDR1 SGDLS and CDR2 YYNGEE. Unmatched junction bases numbered 6, after V lost 1 base and J lost 4 bases. CDR3 DNA: TGTGCCAGCAGCGTAAGGACAGGCCAGGCAGATACGCAGTATTTT. Translation: CASSVRTGQADTQYF.

A few counts support this clone. The chain links TRBV9 to TRBJ1-4; D gene ambiguous. V gave up 0 bases and J gave up 11 bases, with 11 bases separating them. The CDR3 covers 13 residues. CDR1 and CDR2 (germline): SGDLS, YYNGEE. CDR3 nucleotides: TGTGCCAGCAGCGTAGATTTGGCAGATAAACTGTTTTTT. Translating it yields CASSVDLADKLFF.